This T cell receptor beta chain was found in a study of blood T cell repertoires in COVID-19. Turning to the study itself: Samples taken during acute and convalescent COVID-19 were collected in the United States, Italy and Spain.

The CDR3 is made up of 15 amino acids. CDR1 and CDR2 from the germline V gene are SGHTA and FQGTGA. The ends lost 5 bases at V and 6 bases at J; junction bases unmatched: 6. Per the study methods: For nucleated cells, counts were estimated from reference gene primer amplification. Only in-frame clones appear in the TCRdb table, and some are missing; sequencing was by immunoSEQ multiplex PCR. That table is the source of V, J and clone size, and D and trimming were worked out from the DNA. The table includes about 240,000 clones, roughly nine tenths detected once. The chain carries TRBV7-3 and TRBJ2-7; the match to TRBD2 covers 14 bases. Sample: peripheral blood. This clonotype originated in a man aged 55 to 69 with acute or convalescent COVID-19. CDR3 coding DNA: TGTGCCAGCAGCCCGGGACTAGCGGGAGCGGGCGAGCAGTACTTC. Translating gives CASSPGLAGAGEQYF.